This is a list of T cell receptor beta chains from one sample in a study of STAT5B mutations in CD4+ large granular lymphocyte leukemia. Assay used: immunoSEQ multiplex PCR; TCRdb lists only in-frame clones, some missing. Of about 35,000 clones detected, approximately 71% appear once; the ten largest clones hold 1.5% to 2%. Specimen: CD4+ T cells from blood buffy coats. These receptors were collected from a human donor in good health. Both conserved end residues are part of each CDR3. A D gene is named only where the DNA matches it firmly. Where a row states a size, it is once, few, many or the class of an expanded clone; other rows omit it.

DNA: TGCGCCAGCAGCCAAGAAAGTGAGGTCGTCGGGGGGCGCAAGGCCGGGGAGCTGTTTTTT; CDR3: CASSQESEVVGGRKAGELFF; J: TRBJ2-2; V: TRBV4-1; size: NA; D: NA
DNA: TGTGCCAGCAGCTTAAATCTAGATACGCAGTATTTT; CDR3: CASSLNLDTQYF; J: TRBJ2-3; V: TRBV5-5; size: NA; D: NA
DNA: TGTGCCAGCACCGCGGGACAAGGTGGCTCTGAAGCTTTCTTT; CDR3: CASTAGQGGSEAFF; J: TRBJ1-1; V: TRBV6-6; size: few; D: NA
DNA: TGTGCCAGCTCACCACCGGGACTAGCGGGTGGGGAGCAGTTCTTC; CDR3: CASSPPGLAGGEQFF; J: TRBJ2-1; V: TRBV18; size: NA; D: TRBD2
DNA: TGTGCCAGCAGCTTAGAGGCCGAGGGCGGGGGCGGGTCTGAGCAGTACTTC; CDR3: CASSLEAEGGGGSEQYF; J: TRBJ2-7; V: TRBV7-6; size: NA; D: NA
DNA: TGTGCCAGCAGCTTAGCGGGGGGAATGGATGAGCAGTTCTTC; CDR3: CASSLAGGMDEQFF; J: TRBJ2-1; V: TRBV7-9; size: NA; D: NA
DNA: TGTGCCAGCAGCCCGAATAGCAATCAGCCCCAGCATTTT; CDR3: CASSPNSNQPQHF; J: TRBJ1-5; V: TRBV7-6; size: NA; D: NA
DNA: TGCGCCAGCAGCTTAGGGACGGCTGCGGGAACTAATTCACCCCTCCACTTT; CDR3: CASSLGTAAGTNSPLHF; J: TRBJ1-6; V: TRBV5-1; size: NA; D: NA
DNA: TGTGCCAGCAGTGACGGGACAGGGACCGCAGAGACCCAGTACTTC; CDR3: CASSDGTGTAETQYF; J: TRBJ2-5; V: TRBV6-1; size: NA; D: TRBD1
DNA: TGTGCCAGCTCCCCGCGCCCCTCACAGGGGGGATCTGAAGCTTTCTTT; CDR3: CASSPRPSQGGSEAFF; J: TRBJ1-1; V: TRBV18; size: NA; D: TRBD1
DNA: TGTGCCAGCAGACCCCTCGCAGTGAACACCGGGGAGCTGTTTTTT; CDR3: CASRPLAVNTGELFF; J: TRBJ2-2; V: TRBV27; size: NA; D: NA
DNA: TGTGCCAGTGTTTCCTCACAGGGCTTCACTGAAGCTTTCTTT; CDR3: CASVSSQGFTEAFF; J: TRBJ1-1; V: TRBV19; size: few; D: NA
DNA: TGTGCCAGCAACGCGAATGGGGGGAGCACTCAGCCCCAGCATTTT; CDR3: CASNANGGSTQPQHF; J: TRBJ1-5; V: TRBV9; size: NA; D: NA
DNA: TGCGCCAGCAGTGAGGGCGGGGGCTACGAGCAGTACTTC; CDR3: CASSEGGGYEQYF; J: TRBJ2-7; V: TRBV10-1; size: few; D: TRBD2
DNA: TGTGCCAGCTCACCACCGAACAGCCCTCAAGAGACCCAGTACTTC; CDR3: CASSPPNSPQETQYF; J: TRBJ2-5; V: TRBV18; size: NA; D: NA
DNA: TGTGCCAGCAGCATACAGAGGAACACTGAAGCTTTCTTC; CDR3: CASSIQRNTEAFF; J: TRBJ1-1; V: TRBV11-1; size: NA; D: NA
DNA: TGCGCCAGCAGCCCCAGTACGGCCCTTGGGGCCAACGTCCTGACTTTC; CDR3: CASSPSTALGANVLTF; J: TRBJ2-6; V: TRBV5-1; size: NA; D: NA
DNA: TGCGCCAGCAGCTTGGACGGGCTAAATCAGCCCCAGCATTTT; CDR3: CASSLDGLNQPQHF; J: TRBJ1-5; V: TRBV5-1; size: NA; D: NA
DNA: TGTGCCAGCGGCGCCGGGACAGGGGGGACTGAAGCTTTCTTT; CDR3: CASGAGTGGTEAFF; J: TRBJ1-1; V: TRBV7-9; size: few; D: TRBD1
DNA: TGTGCCAGCACCCGGAGGGGAGGAACCGGGGAGCTGTTTTTT; CDR3: CASTRRGGTGELFF; J: TRBJ2-2; V: TRBV7-9; size: NA; D: NA
DNA: TGTGCCAGCAGCGGAACGCTTAGGGAGGTCGATGGCTACACCTTC; CDR3: CASSGTLREVDGYTF; J: TRBJ1-2; V: TRBV5-6; size: NA; D: NA
DNA: TGTATCAGTCAGAGGGAAAAATACACTGAAGCTTTCTTT; CDR3: CISQREKYTEAFF; J: TRBJ1-1; V: TRBV6-6; size: NA; D: NA
DNA: TGTGCCAGCAGCCCTGGGACAGGGGACGAGACCCAGTACTTC; CDR3: CASSPGTGDETQYF; J: TRBJ2-5; V: TRBV7-3; size: NA; D: TRBD1
DNA: TGCGCCAGCAGCTCCACCCCCGGGGGGGTGAACACCGGGGAGCTGTTTTTT; CDR3: CASSSTPGGVNTGELFF; J: TRBJ2-2; V: TRBV5-1; size: NA; D: TRBD2
DNA: TGTGCCAGCAGCCTACGGACTAGCTTAGATGAGCAGTTCTTC; CDR3: CASSLRTSLDEQFF; J: TRBJ2-1; V: TRBV7-8; size: NA; D: TRBD2
DNA: TGCGCCAGCAGCTCTGTAGGCGCTAGCACAGATACGCAGTATTTT; CDR3: CASSSVGASTDTQYF; J: TRBJ2-3; V: TRBV5-1; size: NA; D: NA
DNA: TGCGCCAGCAGCCAAGATGCGAGGGGGCCCGGCACAGATACGCAGTATTTT; CDR3: CASSQDARGPGTDTQYF; J: TRBJ2-3; V: TRBV4-1; size: NA; D: TRBD1
DNA: TGTGCCAGCAGCCCGAGGTCCGGTCAAACCCAAGAGACCCAGTACTTC; CDR3: CASSPRSGQTQETQYF; J: TRBJ2-5; V: TRBV5-5; size: once; D: NA
DNA: TGCAGCGTTAAGACTAGCAGAAACACCGGGGAGCTGTTTTTT; CDR3: CSVKTSRNTGELFF; J: TRBJ2-2; V: TRBV29-1; size: NA; D: TRBD2
DNA: TGTGCCAGCAGCCGAACCGGACAGCCTTATAATTCACCCCTCCACTTT; CDR3: CASSRTGQPYNSPLHF; J: TRBJ1-6; V: TRBV6-6; size: NA; D: NA
DNA: TGTGCCAGCCGCCCAGGGGCGGGGGATGTCGGGGAGCTGTTTTTT; CDR3: CASRPGAGDVGELFF; J: TRBJ2-2; V: TRBV5-4; size: NA; D: NA
DNA: TGCGCCAGCAGCACCCGGGGGAATGAGCAAGAGACCCAGTACTTC; CDR3: CASSTRGNEQETQYF; J: TRBJ2-5; V: TRBV5-1; size: NA; D: NA
DNA: TGTGCCAGCAGCAACAGGGGGCAGGGAGATACGCAGTATTTT; CDR3: CASSNRGQGDTQYF; J: TRBJ2-3; V: TRBV11-1; size: NA; D: TRBD1
DNA: TGTGCCAGCAGTTACTCGAGGGACACAAACACTGAAGCTTTCTTT; CDR3: CASSYSRDTNTEAFF; J: TRBJ1-1; V: TRBV6-5; size: few; D: NA
DNA: TGTGCCAGTAGTCCACTAGCGGGGGGAGGGGAGACCCAGTACTTC; CDR3: CASSPLAGGGETQYF; J: TRBJ2-5; V: TRBV19; size: NA; D: TRBD2
DNA: TGTGCCAGCAGCCAAGGGTCGAGGGTCCATGAGCAGTTCTTC; CDR3: CASSQGSRVHEQFF; J: TRBJ2-1; V: TRBV27; size: NA; D: NA
DNA: TGTGCCAGCAGACGGACAGGGGTGGAAGAAAAACTGTTTTTT; CDR3: CASRRTGVEEKLFF; J: TRBJ1-4; V: TRBV2; size: NA; D: TRBD1
DNA: TGTGCCAGCAGCTTTAGCGGGGCGCGCACAGATACGCAGTATTTT; CDR3: CASSFSGARTDTQYF; J: TRBJ2-3; V: TRBV6-5; size: once; D: TRBD2
DNA: TGTGCCAGCAGTCCGAGACAGGGGCCGGACACTGAAGCTTTCTTT; CDR3: CASSPRQGPDTEAFF; J: TRBJ1-1; V: TRBV6-6; size: NA; D: TRBD1
DNA: TGTGCCAGTAGTATTGACAGAAACACTGAAGCTTTCTTT; CDR3: CASSIDRNTEAFF; J: TRBJ1-1; V: TRBV19; size: NA; D: NA
DNA: TGCGCCAGCAGCTTAGAACCTGGGTGGCCAGATACGCAGTATTTT; CDR3: CASSLEPGWPDTQYF; J: TRBJ2-3; V: TRBV5-1; size: NA; D: NA
DNA: TGTGCCAGCTCACCACGACCAGGGGTAGGCGTCGAGACCCAGTACTTC; CDR3: CASSPRPGVGVETQYF; J: TRBJ2-5; V: TRBV18; size: NA; D: NA
DNA: TGCGCCAGCAGCCCCGGGACTAGCGGGGGTGATGAGCAGTTCTTC; CDR3: CASSPGTSGGDEQFF; J: TRBJ2-1; V: TRBV4-1; size: NA; D: TRBD2
DNA: TGTGCCAGCAGACTGGGATGGGGGGTCGGGTATGGCTACACCTTC; CDR3: CASRLGWGVGYGYTF; J: TRBJ1-2; V: TRBV5-6; size: NA; D: NA
DNA: TGTGCCAGCAGCTTGGGGGGACAGATCTTTGGTGAAAAACTGTTTTTT; CDR3: CASSLGGQIFGEKLFF; J: TRBJ1-4; V: TRBV5-8; size: NA; D: TRBD1
DNA: TGTGCCAGCAGCGTAGGGCAGCACCGGGGAAACACCATATATTTT; CDR3: CASSVGQHRGNTIYF; J: TRBJ1-3; V: TRBV9; size: NA; D: NA
DNA: TGTGCCAGCAGCCAAGATTATAAGCCCTCCTACGAGCAGTACTTC; CDR3: CASSQDYKPSYEQYF; J: TRBJ2-7; V: TRBV4-2; size: NA; D: NA
DNA: TGTGCCAGCAGCTTGCTGGACAGGGGACCCTACAATGAGCAGTTCTTC; CDR3: CASSLLDRGPYNEQFF; J: TRBJ2-1; V: TRBV5-6; size: NA; D: TRBD1
DNA: TGTGCCAGCAGTTCTCCCGGGGAGCTGTTTTTT; CDR3: CASSSPGELFF; J: TRBJ2-2; V: TRBV6-5; size: once; D: NA
DNA: TGTGCCAGCAAGACAGGGAATGGGATCAATGAGCAGTTCTTC; CDR3: CASKTGNGINEQFF; J: TRBJ2-1; V: TRBV2; size: few; D: TRBD1
DNA: TGTGCCAGCAGCTTAGTAGGTATGAACACTGAAGCTTTCTTT; CDR3: CASSLVGMNTEAFF; J: TRBJ1-1; V: TRBV7-2; size: NA; D: NA
DNA: TGCGCCAGCAGCCAACAAGCGGGGGGCAAAGGCTACACCTTC; CDR3: CASSQQAGGKGYTF; J: TRBJ1-2; V: TRBV4-3; size: NA; D: NA
DNA: TGTGCCACGGAGCGGGGGGCCCCGGAGCAGTTCTTC; CDR3: CATERGAPEQFF; J: TRBJ2-1; V: TRBV6-1; size: once; D: TRBD2
DNA: TGCGCCAGCAGCTTGCTAGCGGGGGCTTACAATGAGCAGTTCTTC; CDR3: CASSLLAGAYNEQFF; J: TRBJ2-1; V: TRBV5-1; size: NA; D: TRBD2
DNA: TGTGCCAGCAGTACCCGAGCGGGGACGAACACCGGGGAGCTGTTTTTT; CDR3: CASSTRAGTNTGELFF; J: TRBJ2-2; V: TRBV2; size: NA; D: TRBD2
DNA: TGTGCCAGCAGCCCACGATACCAGACCTATGGCACCGGGGAGCTGTTTTTT; CDR3: CASSPRYQTYGTGELFF; J: TRBJ2-2; V: TRBV13; size: NA; D: NA
DNA: TGTGCCAGCTCACCACCCCAGGGGCATCGTGAAAAACTGTTTTTT; CDR3: CASSPPQGHREKLFF; J: TRBJ1-4; V: TRBV18; size: NA; D: NA
DNA: TGTGCCAGCAGCTTAGCCTCAGAGTTAGGCTACACCTTC; CDR3: CASSLASELGYTF; J: TRBJ1-2; V: TRBV11-2; size: NA; D: NA
DNA: TGTGCCAGCAGCGTCGGACAGGACAGCGGTGAGCAGTTCTTC; CDR3: CASSVGQDSGEQFF; J: TRBJ2-1; V: TRBV28; size: NA; D: TRBD1